This record covers a single T cell receptor beta chain. These data belong to a study of T-cell reconstitution after alpha-beta-depleted transplantation in children. Construction of the TCRbeta library involved unique molecular identifiers. TCRdb re-called the PCR reads with MiXCR, one entry per CDR3 protein. The data contain hundreds of thousands of distinct CDR3 sequences, 16% of them singletons. The sample consisted of PBMCs from the stem cell graft donor, taken from the stem cell graft. This sequence originates from a human donor who donated a stem cell graft to a child with acute myeloid leukemia.

The CDR3 DNA reads TGCGCCAGCAGTACGAGCTCTGGAAACACCATATATTTT. Translating it yields CASSTSSGNTIYF. This sequence joins TRBV5-1 and TRBJ1-3; no clear D. This CDR3 spans 13 amino acids. Germline CDR1 reads SGHRS; CDR2 reads YFSETQ. The ends were cut back, 5 bases at V and 0 bases at J, with 6 bases in the middle.